The T cell receptor beta chain described here comes from a study of cytomegalovirus exposure and HLA in healthy donors. The study ran its PCR with 60 Vbeta and 13 Jbeta primers. TCRdb's table, derived via immunoSEQ multiplex PCR, lists solely in-frame clones and lacks some. The data contain about 130,000 clones, about four fifths of them seen just once; the ten biggest clones take up about 4.9%. The CDR3 is made up of 15 amino acids. The trim removed 5 bases at V and 5 bases at J, leaving 10 bases unmatched. CDR1 is SEHNR and CDR2 is FQNEAQ in the germline V gene (reference sequence). The sequenced sample consisted of PBMCs. The V call is TRBV7-9, the J call TRBJ2-5; 8 bases align to TRBD1. The sequence was collected from a man aged 25 to 40 in good health. CDR3 DNA: TGTGCCAGCAGCCCTGGGACAGGAGGAGGGGAGACCCAGTACTTC. Translating it yields CASSPGTGGGETQYF.